One sample yielded the 26 T cell receptor beta chains listed below, sequenced in a study of cytomegalovirus exposure and HLA in healthy donors. The PCR had 60 Vbeta and 13 Jbeta primers. Assay used: immunoSEQ multiplex PCR; TCRdb lists only in-frame clones, some missing. The data hold roughly 150,000 clones, with 9.7% observed a single time. Sequencing was performed on PBMCs. These TCRs come from a man over 45 in good health and CMV-seronegative.

In its sample, this clone was seen a few times. The V gene is TRBV9, the J gene TRBJ1-4; maybe TRBD1 (6 bases). CDR1 is SGDLS and CDR2 is YYNGEE in the germline V gene. The CDR3 extends over 15 amino acids. Trimming cost V 4 bases and J 0 bases, with 10 bases left between them. The CDR3, as DNA: TGTGCCAGCAGCCCTGGACAGACAACTAATGAAAAACTGTTTTTT. Its protein product is CASSPGQTTNEKLFF.

V usage is TRBV9 and J usage is TRBJ2-2; 11 nucleotides align to TRBD1. The CDR3 sequence is 18 residues long. With 0 bases clipped from V and 5 bases from J, the junction kept 9 bases outside the gene matches. Germline CDR1 reads SGDLS; CDR2 reads YYNGEE. DNA for the CDR3: TGTGCCAGCAGCGTAGATAGTCCAGGACAGGGGGCGACCGGGGAGCTGTTTTTT. This translates into CASSVDSPGQGATGELFF.

This clone has just a few counts. This chain uses TRBV6-5 with TRBJ2-7; 9 bases map to TRBD1. CDR1 MNHEY and CDR2 SVGAGI come from the germline V gene. The CDR3 contains 15 residues. Germline trimming cut 6 bases from V and 7 bases from J; bases unmatched to any gene: 13. The CDR3 here is CASRETGTGIGEQYF. The CDR3 bases are TGTGCCAGCAGGGAGACCGGGACAGGGATAGGGGAGCAGTACTTC.

The DNA of the CDR3 is TGCGCCAGCAGCTTGGGACAGACAGGTGTCTACGAGCAGTACTTC. This sequence encodes CASSLGQTGVYEQYF. This chain joins TRBV5-1 and TRBJ2-7; tentatively, D is TRBD1 (6 bases). Germline values: CDR1 SGHRS, CDR2 YFSETQ. Trimming shortened V by 0 bases and J by 3 bases, and 13 bases separated the two germline ends. CDR3 length: 15 residues.

The chain is built from TRBV5-4 and TRBJ2-7, with D perhaps TRBD2 (5 bases). CDR1 SGHNT and CDR2 YYREEE come from the germline V gene (reference sequence). CDR3 length equals 14 residues. V lost 4 bases to trimming and J lost 5 bases, with 16 bases between them. The CDR3 sequence: CASSGSRFKDEQYF. CDR3 DNA: TGTGCCAGCAGCGGGAGCCGTTTTAAGGACGAGCAGTACTTC.

The chain couples TRBV7-8 to TRBJ1-4; TRBD1 matches 7 bases. After removal of 4 bases from V and 7 bases from J, the junction contained 6 bases not matched to a gene. The CDR3 is made up of 14 amino acids. Germline CDR1 SGHVS, CDR2 FQNEAQ. CDR3 residues: CASSSSGQAEKLFF. CDR3 DNA sequence: TGTGCCAGCAGCTCATCAGGACAGGCTGAAAAACTGTTTTTT.

The chain employs TRBV4-1 and TRBJ1-3; D remains unclear. V dropped 5 bases and J dropped 4 bases, with 15 bases sitting between them. CDR1 is MGHRA, CDR2 YSYEKL, per germline. CDR3 length: 15 residues. CDR3: CASSGRDLRGNTIYF. In nucleotides, the CDR3 is TGCGCCAGCAGCGGACGGGATTTAAGGGGAAACACCATATATTTT.

J is TRBJ1-2 and V is TRBV30; the D gene is possibly TRBD1 (5 bases). The CDR3 length is 13 residues. Trimming cost V 0 bases and J 8 bases, with 13 bases left between them. CDR1 GTSNPN and CDR2 SVGIG come from the germline V gene (reference sequence). CDR3 sequence: CAWSVMGQLGYTF. The DNA of the CDR3 is TGTGCCTGGAGTGTAATGGGGCAACTGGGCTACACCTTC. Full variable domain (remainder filled in from reference TRBV30 and TRBJ1-2): SQTIHQWPATLVQPVGSPLSLECTVEGTSNPNLYWYRQAAGRGLQLLFYSVGIGQISSEVPQNLSASRPQDRQFILSSKKLLLSDSGFYLCAWSVMGQLGYTFGSGTRLTVV.

The rearrangement uses TRBV5-1 and TRBJ1-5; D perhaps matches TRBD1 (6 bases). The CDR3 runs 15 residues. CDR1 is SGHRS, CDR2 YFSETQ, per germline. Trimming shortened V by 0 bases and J by 5 bases, and 12 bases separated the two germline ends. As DNA, the CDR3 is TGCGCCAGCAGCTTGGAAATGGGGGCGGATCAGCCCCAGCATTTT. The encoded protein is CASSLEMGADQPQHF.

Only one count was recorded for this clone. This chain connects TRBV19 to TRBJ1-4; tentative D call: TRBD1 (5 bases). The germline gives CDR1 LNHDA, CDR2 SQIVND (reference sequence). V lost 7 bases and J 6 bases, leaving 18 bases between the germline ends. CDR3 length: 15 residues. In DNA, the CDR3 is TGTGCCAGTACTTCTGGGGGAGGGGACGATGAAAAACTGTTTTTT. Protein: CASTSGGGDDEKLFF.

The chain joins TRBV29-1 to TRBJ2-3; 7 bases match TRBD2. Losses at the gene ends were 5 bases for V and 2 bases for J; bases not matched to a gene: 4. The CDR3 has 13 residues. CDR1 is SQVTM, CDR2 ANQGSEA, per germline. The CDR3 nucleotides read TGCAGCGTTCGTGCGGGAGACACAGATACGCAGTATTTT. Translated, it gives CSVRAGDTDTQYF.

V usage is TRBV28 and J usage is TRBJ2-3; D not certain. The CDR3 runs 16 residues. V lost 7 bases, J lost 4 bases, and 21 bases lay in between. Germline V gene data show CDR1 as MDHEN and CDR2 as SYDVKM. CDR3 loop: CASTTTRRSSADTQYF. CDR3 coding DNA: TGTGCCAGCACCACAACCCGAAGGAGTTCCGCAGATACGCAGTATTTT.

The rearrangement uses TRBV5-4 and TRBJ1-2, with D maybe TRBD1 (5 bases). The CDR3 totals 13 residues. V dropped 0 bases and J dropped 5 bases, with 8 bases sitting between them. Germline V gene lookup returns CDR1 SGHNT and CDR2 YYREEE (reference sequence). CDR3 DNA sequence: TGTGCCAGCAGCTTGGAGGGGCCTTATGGCTACACCTTC. It is translated as CASSLEGPYGYTF.

Turning to this clone: One junction end disagrees with the germline gene, perhaps due to a read error. Other DNA sequences in the sample encode the same CDR3. The chain couples TRBV30 to TRBJ1-2; D remains unclear. The CDR3 length is 13 residues. Germline CDR1 reads GTSNPN; CDR2 reads SVGIG (reference sequence). The CDR3 DNA reads TGCGCCTGGAGCACCGGGGTTTACTATGGCTACACCTTC. This gives the protein CAWSTGVYYGYTF.

This clone appeared a few times. This chain links TRBV6-5 with TRBJ2-7, with a possible D match to TRBD1 (6 bases). Trimming took 9 bases from V and 0 from J, leaving 9 bases between them. Germline V gene data show CDR1 as MNHEY and CDR2 as SVGAGI. This CDR3 spans 12 amino acids. The CDR3 DNA reads as TGTGCCAGTAGGGGGAGCTCCTACGAGCAGTACTTC. Translated: CASRGSSYEQYF.

The chain uses TRBV4-1 and TRBJ2-2; 10 bases match TRBD2. CDR1 and CDR2 from the germline V gene are MGHRA and YSYEKL. The CDR3 extends over 16 amino acids. V lost 2 bases and J lost 5; bases outside the gene matches: 5. The CDR3 DNA reads as TGCGCCAGCAGCCAAAAGTCAGCGGGAGGGACCGGGGAGCTGTTTTTT. This sequence encodes CASSQKSAGGTGELFF.

The V call is TRBV2, the J call TRBJ1-5; 8 bases agree with TRBD1. Germline V lookup: CDR1 SNHLY, CDR2 FYNNEI. V lost 7 bases to trimming and J lost 2 bases; unmatched junction nucleotides: 4. The CDR3 contains 14 residues. CDR3 nucleotides: TGTGCCAGCAAGGAACAGGGGGGCAATCAGCCCCAGCATTTT. This gives the protein CASKEQGGNQPQHF.

In this sample, this clone turned up a few times. The gene calls are TRBV10-3 and TRBJ2-3; D possibly corresponds to TRBD2 (5 bases). The ends were cut back, 10 bases at V and 5 bases at J, with 16 bases in the middle. Germline V gene sequence: CDR1 ENHRY, CDR2 SYGVKD. This CDR3 has 13 amino acids. DNA of the CDR3: TGTGCCAATCGGCGGGCTCCCGGAGATACGCAGTATTTT. Residues: CANRRAPGDTQYF.

The sample holds a few counts of this clone. The V and J genes are TRBV29-1 and TRBJ2-7; perhaps TRBD2 as D (5 bases). Per germline, CDR1 SQVTM and CDR2 ANQGSEA. Deletions cut 3 bases from V and 7 bases from J, with 10 bases between. This CDR3 spans 11 amino acids. CDR3 protein: CSVDSGGEQYF. The CDR3 DNA reads TGCAGCGTTGATAGTGGAGGTGAGCAGTACTTC.

J is TRBJ2-7 and V is TRBV27, with 8 bases fitting TRBD1. The CDR3 runs 19 residues. The ends lost 2 bases at V and 5 bases at J; junction bases unmatched: 20. Looked up from germline, CDR1 is MNHEY and CDR2 is SMNVEV (reference sequence). In DNA form, the CDR3 reads TGTGCCAGCAGTTTAGGGGCCCTAGGGACAGGAATTTTTTTCCACGAGCAGTACTTC. Encoded protein: CASSLGALGTGIFFHEQYF.

V gene TRBV2 combines with J gene TRBJ1-5, with D possibly being TRBD1 (5 bases). V was shortened by 3 bases and J by 4 bases, with 13 bases between the two germline ends. Germline V lookup: CDR1 SNHLY, CDR2 FYNNEI. This CDR3 is 15 amino acids long. The CDR3 spells CASSEAGGGNQPQHF. In nucleotides, the CDR3 is TGTGCCAGCAGTGAGGCCGGGGGGGGTAATCAGCCCCAGCATTTT.

V usage is TRBV2 and J usage is TRBJ1-5; 9 bases agree with TRBD1. Trimming cost V 6 bases and J 6 bases; bases outside gene matches: 15. Germline values: CDR1 SNHLY, CDR2 FYNNEI. This CDR3 has 17 residues. CDR3 DNA: TGTGCCAGCAGACTTATGCCGGGACAGGGTATCCCTCAGCCCCAGCATTTT. Translating gives CASRLMPGQGIPQPQHF.

The chain joins TRBV7-2 to TRBJ2-3; unclear D gene. This CDR3 comprises 14 residues. V lost 5 bases, J lost 2 bases, and 11 bases lay in between. CDR1 and CDR2 from the germline V gene are SGHTA and FQGNSA. The DNA for the CDR3 is TGTGCCAGCAGCGGTCTATCAACCACAGATACGCAGTATTTT. It encodes CASSGLSTTDTQYF.

This clone was counted only a few times. The CDR3 here is CASSRQIQNSYEQYF. The CDR3, as DNA: TGTGCCAGCAGCCGACAGATACAGAACTCCTACGAGCAGTACTTC. The genes are TRBV6-5 and TRBJ2-7, with a tentative D call TRBD1 (5 bases). CDR3 length: 15 amino acids. V dropped 6 bases and J dropped 0 bases, with 15 bases sitting between them. Per germline, CDR1 MNHEY and CDR2 SVGAGI.

This chain connects TRBV10-1 to TRBJ2-6; no clear D. The CDR3 length is 15 residues. The germline V and J ends were trimmed by 4 bases and 1 base, with 8 bases remaining between them. Looked up from germline, CDR1 is WNHNN and CDR2 is SYGVQD (reference sequence). CDR3 coding DNA: TGCGCCAGCAGTGCAGACTCTTCTGGGGCCAACGTCCTGACTTTC. It yields the protein CASSADSSGANVLTF.

This clone occurred a few times. The chain uses TRBV2 and TRBJ2-5; D uncertain. The CDR3 is made up of 13 amino acids. Deletions cut 3 bases from V and 5 bases from J, with 10 bases between. Per germline, CDR1 SNHLY and CDR2 FYNNEI. CDR3 DNA sequence: TGTGCCAGCAGTGAGAGAGTCCGGGAGACCCAGTACTTC. Protein product: CASSERVRETQYF.